Reported below is one TCR beta chain. This clone's antigen is unknown. Base qualities are not at hand, and no much larger clone is one base apart. This specimen belongs to a study of OX40 agonist ivuxolimab in advanced cancers. As for the study more broadly: The costimulatory receptor OX40 (CD134) was targeted by ivuxolimab, a fully human IgG2 agonistic monoclonal antibody. Intravenous ivuxolimab was administered to patients every 2 weeks at six dose levels: 0.01, 0.1, 0.3, 1.5, 3 and 10 mg/kg. Of the approximately 50 dose-escalation patients, hepatocellular carcinoma was present in about 20, melanoma in some 15, renal cell carcinoma in 9 and head and neck cancer in 9. A male proportion of 82.7% and a mean age of roughly 55 years, ranging from roughly 23 to 90, were recorded for the dose-escalation cohort. Patients were allowed to have had prior anti-PD-1, anti-PD-L1 or anti-CTLA-4 therapy, and approximately 40% of the dose-escalation patients had previously received checkpoint inhibitors. Partial responses occurred in three dose-escalation patients, of whom one had hepatocellular carcinoma and two had cutaneous melanoma. The point of sequencing TCRbeta in the periphery was to test whether ivuxolimab changed TCR sequence diversity and drove clonal T-cell expansion. The paper reports the monotherapy dose-escalation portion (N of about 52 patients) of the phase I ivuxolimab trial.

The paper as a whole reports these results and caveats: Low levels of normalized T-cell clonal expansion were also seen in some patients who did not respond. Antigen specificity was not determined for the clonally expanded peripheral T cells. Partial responders in the 0.1-3.0 mg/kg groups had among the lowest normalized peripheral clonal expansion, especially among CD8+ T cells. At doses of 0.1 to 3.0 mg/kg, clonal expansion of both CD4+ and CD8+ blood T cells was observed from baseline to week 6. After ivuxolimab, CD8+ T cells had more expanded clones than CD4+ T cells on average.

Patients with a history of autoimmune disease or receiving systemic immunosuppression were excluded from the trial. In every dose cohort, peripheral blood was drawn for TCR sequencing at baseline, cycle 4 day 1, and cycle 7 day 1. The samples were drawn from a first-in-human, open-label, multicenter phase I dose-escalation trial of ivuxolimab. Adults with locally advanced or metastatic melanoma, renal cell, hepatocellular, or head and neck squamous cell carcinoma were enrolled in the trial. Before TCR sequencing, CD4+ T cells and CD8+ T cells from peripheral blood were sorted into separate populations. In the germline V gene (reference sequence), CDR1 corresponds to LNHDA and CDR2 to SQIVND. The CDR3 sequence holds 14 residues, the cysteine and phenylalanine included. The only DNA kept is the CDR3, 42 bases in frame from the first base. Genomic DNA was extracted from sorted cells for sequencing of the TCRbeta CDR3 region. The immunoSEQ Assay was used to sequence the TCRbeta CDR3 regions. As stored in TCRdb, this immuneACCESS dataset retains in-frame rearrangements with V and J assigned. A fraction of the clones does not appear; measured against another copy, unresolved V genes explain less than half of the discrepancy, and the remainder lacks a known reason. This sample gives some 60,000 clones in total; about 85% of them show up just once. The ten largest clones represent about 4.2% of the sample.

Here the sequenced sample was CD4+ or CD8+ T cells sorted from blood, taken in a trial of the OX40 agonist ivuxolimab. This sequence was found in an adult with an advanced solid tumor such as melanoma, head and neck, liver or kidney cancer. The rearranged segments are TRBV19 and TRBJ2-5; TRBD2 is possibly the D segment (5 matching bases). The J call may be in error: the DNA end matches TRBJ2-7 better. At the DNA level, the sequence is TGTGCCAGTAGTATAGAAGAGGGAGCCTACGAGCAGTACTTC. Translated, this is CASSIEEGAYEQYF.